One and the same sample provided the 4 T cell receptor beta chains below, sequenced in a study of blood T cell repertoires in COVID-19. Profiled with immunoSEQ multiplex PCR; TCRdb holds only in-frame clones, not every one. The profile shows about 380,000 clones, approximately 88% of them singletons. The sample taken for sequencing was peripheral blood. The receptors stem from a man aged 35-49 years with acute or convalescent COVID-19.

The DNA of the CDR3 is TGCAGTGCTAAGGTCGAGGGCGGCTACACCTTC. Its translation is CSAKVEGGYTF. The chain has TRBV20-1 and TRBJ1-2; D is uncertain. V lost 4 bases, J lost 8 bases, and 11 bases lay in between. CDR3 length equals 11 residues. Germline V gene sequence: CDR1 DFQATT, CDR2 SNEGSKA (reference sequence).

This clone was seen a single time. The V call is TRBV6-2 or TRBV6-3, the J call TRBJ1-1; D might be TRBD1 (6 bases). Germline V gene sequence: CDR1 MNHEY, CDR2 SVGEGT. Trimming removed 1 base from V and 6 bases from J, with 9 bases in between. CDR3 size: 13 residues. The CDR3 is CASSYFRGPEAFF. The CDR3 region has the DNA TGTGCCAGCAGTTACTTCAGGGGACCTGAAGCTTTCTTT.

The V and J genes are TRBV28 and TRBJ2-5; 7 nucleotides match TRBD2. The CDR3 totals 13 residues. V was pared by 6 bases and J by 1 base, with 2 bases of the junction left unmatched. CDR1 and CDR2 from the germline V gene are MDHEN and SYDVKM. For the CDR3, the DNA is TGTGCCAGCAGGCGGACTAGCCAAGAGACCCAGTACTTC. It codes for CASRRTSQETQYF.

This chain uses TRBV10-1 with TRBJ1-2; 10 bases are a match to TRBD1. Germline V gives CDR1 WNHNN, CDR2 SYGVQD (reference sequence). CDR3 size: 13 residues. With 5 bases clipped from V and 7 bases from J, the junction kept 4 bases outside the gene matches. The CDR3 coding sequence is TGCGCCAGCAGTCCTGACAGGGGGCCTGGCTACACCTTC. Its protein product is CASSPDRGPGYTF.